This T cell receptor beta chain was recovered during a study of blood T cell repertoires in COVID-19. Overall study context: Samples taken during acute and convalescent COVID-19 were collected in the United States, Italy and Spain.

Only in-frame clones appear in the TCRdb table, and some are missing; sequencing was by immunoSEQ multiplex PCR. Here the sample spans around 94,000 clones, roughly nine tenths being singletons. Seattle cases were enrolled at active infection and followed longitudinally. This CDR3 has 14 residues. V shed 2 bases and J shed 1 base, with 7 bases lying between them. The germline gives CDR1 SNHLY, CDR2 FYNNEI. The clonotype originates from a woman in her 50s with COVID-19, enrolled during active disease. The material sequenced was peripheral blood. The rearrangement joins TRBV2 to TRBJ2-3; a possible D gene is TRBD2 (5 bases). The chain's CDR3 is CASSESGGTDTQYF. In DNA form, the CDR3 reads TGTGCCAGCAGTGAATCCGGGGGCACAGATACGCAGTATTTT.